This TCR beta chain was sequenced in a study of blood T cell repertoires in COVID-19. Study-wide context: Whether acute or convalescent, the COVID-19 samples came from the United States, Italy and Spain. T cells, B-cell-depleted T cells, or PBMCs supplied cDNA or gDNA.

CDR1 and CDR2 (germline): LNHDA, SQIVND (reference sequence). The V end lost 1 base, the J end lost 3 bases, and 15 bases lay between the germline ends. This CDR3 is built from 16 residues. Authors' data handling: The authors estimated nucleated cell counts from reference gene primer amplification. The table came from immunoSEQ multiplex PCR; TCRdb's copy has only in-frame clones and leaves some out. V and J calls and clone size are those listed in that table; D and trimming were worked out from the DNA. This table has 60,000 to 90,000 clones, 75% to 85% appearing once. This clonotype originated in a woman in her fifties or sixties with acute or convalescent COVID-19. The rearrangement links TRBV19 to TRBJ1-2; D is uncertain. The sequencing sample was made of peripheral blood. CDR3 DNA: TGTGCCAGTAGTATAGCCCCGGGTCTAACTCACTATGGCTACACCTTC. Its translation: CASSIAPGLTHYGYTF.